This T cell receptor beta chain is from a study of T-cell reconstitution after alpha-beta-depleted transplantation in children. Findings and limits, study-wide: About two months after transplant, alpha-beta T cells reportedly came from several hundred expanded graft clones. Day-60 TCRbeta diversity that was high in some patients was derived from surviving recipient T cells and thymic progenitors.

This clonotype came up many times. What it recognizes is unknown. This CDR3 is 12 amino acids long. Germline CDR1 and CDR2: DFQATT and SNEGSKA (reference sequence). V lost 6 bases and J 6 bases, leaving 9 bases between the germline ends. Library preparation (for TCRbeta) was performed with unique molecular identifiers. TCRdb reprocessed the PCR reads with MiXCR, giving one entry per CDR3 protein. The sample includes roughly 200,000 distinct CDR3 sequences, about 6.6% of them seen just once. The sample here was PBMCs, taken before TCRalphabeta/CD19-depleted stem cell transplant. The V and J genes are TRBV20-1 and TRBJ1-6; D might be TRBD1 (5 bases). The sequence came from a boy aged 2-9 years with acute lymphoblastic leukemia, due to receive a stem cell transplant. DNA for the CDR3: TGCAGTGCCAGACAGAGTAATTCACCCCTCCACTTT. It encodes CSARQSNSPLHF.